The 25 T cell receptor beta chains reported below all come from one sample, sequenced in a study of blood T cell repertoires in COVID-19. Here immunoSEQ multiplex PCR was the method, and the copy in TCRdb shows in-frame clones only, minus some. The sample includes approximately 220,000 clones, 65% to 90% of them seen just once. The sample taken for sequencing was PBMCs or T cells enriched from blood (not recorded which). The receptors shown here come from a middle-aged woman with acute COVID-19.

The rearrangement joins TRBV28 to TRBJ2-1; possible D gene TRBD2, 6 bases. Per germline, CDR1 MDHEN and CDR2 SYDVKM. The CDR3 length is 15 residues. V lost 1 base and J 5 bases, leaving 12 bases between the germline ends. The chain's CDR3 is CASSLLTSLDNEQFF. CDR3 DNA: TGTGCCAGCAGTTTATTGACTAGTTTAGACAATGAGCAGTTCTTC.

The chain has TRBV5-8 and TRBJ1-6; TRBD1 aligns across 9 bases. V gave up 4 bases and J gave up 10 bases; unmatched junction bases: 6. The CDR3 has 14 amino acids. Per the germline V gene, CDR1 is SGHTS and CDR2 is YDEGEE. The CDR3 nucleotides are TGTGCCAGCAGCACGGACAGGGGCCCCTCACCCCTCCACTTT. Protein sequence: CASSTDRGPSPLHF.

This rearrangement joins TRBV19 to TRBJ1-5, with D perhaps matching TRBD1 (5 bases). The CDR3 is 17 amino acids. Trimming pared 4 bases from V and 9 bases from J, leaving 25 bases between. CDR1 and CDR2 (germline): LNHDA, SQIVND (reference sequence). The CDR3 coding sequence is TGTGCCAGTAGTACACTACTAAGAGAAGGGACTTTTCGGCCCCAGCATTTT. This codes for CASSTLLREGTFRPQHF.

This clone appeared a single time. V is TRBV27 and J is TRBJ2-5, with TRBD2 matching over 7 bases. J gave up 4 bases and V 2 bases, and 7 bases lay outside the gene matches. The CDR3 extends over 15 amino acids. Per the germline V gene, CDR1 is MNHEY and CDR2 is SMNVEV (reference sequence). Here the CDR3 reads CASSLRREMRETQYF. CDR3 bases: TGTGCCAGCAGTTTACGGCGGGAGATGCGAGAGACCCAGTACTTC.

The chain links TRBV28 to TRBJ2-7; 10 positions agree with TRBD2. Trimming at V came to 1 base and at J to 5 bases, leaving 8 bases not matched to a gene. Looked up from germline, CDR1 is MDHEN and CDR2 is SYDVKM. CDR3 length: 16 amino acids. DNA of the CDR3: TGTGCCAGCAGTTTATCGGCTAGCGGGAGTCTCAACGAGCAGTACTTC. The encoded protein is CASSLSASGSLNEQYF.

The chain is built from TRBV4-1 and TRBJ2-7, with D perhaps TRBD2 (7 bases). V dropped 0 bases and J dropped 7 bases, with 16 bases sitting between them. CDR1 and CDR2 from the germline V gene are MGHRA and YSYEKL. The CDR3 length is 15 residues. Here the CDR3 DNA reads TGCGCCAGCAGCCAAGATCGGCGGGGGCCAGGGGAGCAGTACTTC. This codes for CASSQDRRGPGEQYF.

V gene TRBV19 combines with J gene TRBJ1-5, with D perhaps matching TRBD1 (6 bases). The CDR3 length is 16 residues. Germline V gives CDR1 LNHDA, CDR2 SQIVND (reference sequence). The germline V and J ends were trimmed by 1 base and 0 bases, with 10 bases remaining between them. The CDR3 nucleotides are TGTGCCAGTAGTATAGGTAGGACAGTTAGCAATCAGCCCCAGCATTTT. This translates into CASSIGRTVSNQPQHF. Complete variable domain (other parts from reference TRBV19 and TRBJ1-5): DGGITQSPKYLFRKEGQNVTLSCEQNLNHDAMYWYRQDPGQGLRLIYYSQIVNDFQKGDIAEGYSVSREKKESFPLTVTSAQKNPTAFYLCASSIGRTVSNQPQHFGDGTRLSIL.

The chain links TRBV28 to TRBJ1-5; D is unclear. The CDR3 spans 16 residues. Germline V gene lookup returns CDR1 MDHEN and CDR2 SYDVKM. With 0 bases removed from V and 2 bases from J, the gap between germline ends came to 11 bases. DNA of the CDR3: TGTGCCAGCAGTTTATGGCGGGAGGAGGGCAATCAGCCCCAGCATTTT. It encodes CASSLWREEGNQPQHF.

The chain links TRBV3-1 (or the pseudogene TRBV3-2) to TRBJ2-1; 15 positions match TRBD2. Germline V gene data show CDR1 as LGHDT and CDR2 as YNNKEL (reference sequence). V trimming: 4 bases; J trimming: 12 bases; junction bases outside the gene matches: 4. CDR3 size: 14 residues. CDR3 DNA sequence: TGTGCCAGCAGCCTACCGGGACTAGCGGGAGGGCAGTTCTTC. Translating it yields CASSLPGLAGGQFF.

This rearrangement joins TRBV7-9 to TRBJ2-2, with unresolved D. The CDR3 has 13 residues. V was trimmed by 5 bases and J by 4 bases, leaving 8 bases between them. Germline V CDR1 and CDR2: SEHNR, FQNEAQ (reference sequence). The CDR3 spells CASSQTATGELFF. CDR3 nucleotides: TGTGCCAGCAGCCAGACTGCCACCGGGGAGCTGTTTTTT.

The chain recombines TRBV11-3 with TRBJ2-1; 10 bases agree with TRBD2. The CDR3 spans 14 residues. Germline CDR1 SGHNT, CDR2 YENEEA. With 5 bases clipped from V and 7 bases from J, the junction kept 5 bases outside the gene matches. The CDR3 sequence: CASSPAGGNNEQFF. DNA for the CDR3: TGTGCCAGCAGCCCAGCGGGAGGGAATAATGAGCAGTTCTTC. Filled out from reference TRBV11-3 and TRBJ2-1, the complete variable domain reads EAGVVQSPRYKIIEKKQPVAFWCNPISGHNTLYWYLQNLGQGPELLIRYENEEAVDDSQLPKDRFSAERLKGVDSTLKIQPAELGDSAVYLCASSPAGGNNEQFFGPGTRLTVL.

The chain has TRBV5-1 and TRBJ2-5; D is uncertain. This CDR3 spans 15 amino acids. The V gene lost 0 bases and the J gene lost 1 base, with 10 bases spanning the gap. Per the germline V gene, CDR1 is SGHRS and CDR2 is YFSETQ. This CDR3 reads CASSLGGVGQETQYF. The CDR3 DNA sequence: TGCGCCAGCAGCTTGGGTGGAGTCGGCCAAGAGACCCAGTACTTC.

The chain carries TRBV7-9 and TRBJ1-2; D ambiguous. Per the germline V gene, CDR1 is SEHNR and CDR2 is FQNEAQ (reference sequence). Trimming stripped 3 bases from V and 2 bases from J, with 10 bases between. The CDR3 is made up of 14 amino acids. Here the CDR3 DNA reads TGTGCCAGCAGCTTTATGGCGGGGAACTATGGCTACACCTTC. The encoded protein is CASSFMAGNYGYTF.

The chain has TRBV27 and TRBJ2-7; D might be TRBD2 (6 bases). CDR1 and CDR2 (germline): MNHEY, SMNVEV (reference sequence). V was shortened by 3 bases and J by 2 bases, with 14 bases between the two germline ends. The CDR3 covers 15 residues. CDR3 loop: CASSFGGTDTYEQYF. The CDR3 nucleotides read TGTGCCAGCAGTTTTGGAGGGACGGACACCTACGAGCAGTACTTC.

The chain couples TRBV29-1 to TRBJ2-3; 8 bases are shared with TRBD2. This CDR3 spans 14 amino acids. Germline values: CDR1 SQVTM, CDR2 ANQGSEA. V was clipped by 6 bases and J by 5 bases; unmatched bases: 10. In DNA form, the CDR3 reads TGCAGCGTCTCGACTAGCGTGGGAATAGATACGCAGTATTTT. It encodes CSVSTSVGIDTQYF.

The CDR3 region is CASSLAAASYEQYF. The CDR3 DNA reads TGTGCCAGTAGCCTCGCCGCGGCCTCCTACGAGCAGTACTTC. V and J are TRBV19 and TRBJ2-7, with no clear D. V was pared by 6 bases and J by 0 bases, with 12 bases between. Germline V gene lookup returns CDR1 LNHDA and CDR2 SQIVND (reference sequence). The CDR3 consists of 14 residues.

The rearrangement links TRBV7-9 to TRBJ2-3, with D perhaps matching TRBD1 (6 bases). Germline values: CDR1 SEHNR, CDR2 FQNEAQ (reference sequence). This CDR3 spans 15 amino acids. The ends were cut back, 1 base at V and 0 bases at J, with 8 bases in the middle. The CDR3 coding sequence is TGTGCCAGCAGCTTAGGACAGGTTAGCACAGATACGCAGTATTTT. It codes for CASSLGQVSTDTQYF.

The chain carries TRBV6-4 and TRBJ1-6; D possibly corresponds to TRBD1 (6 bases). V lost 0 bases and J lost 8, with 14 bases in between. The germline gives CDR1 MRHNA, CDR2 SNTAGT. This CDR3 has 16 residues. CDR3 in DNA: TGTGCCAGCAGTGACTCCGAACAGGGAGCTGATTCACCCCTCCACTTT. The encoded protein is CASSDSEQGADSPLHF.

This clone was found a few times. The chain joins TRBV24-1 to TRBJ2-2; D possibly corresponds to TRBD2 (6 bases). V was trimmed by 5 bases and J by 5 bases, leaving 20 bases between them. The CDR3 spans 17 residues. Per germline, CDR1 KGHDR and CDR2 SFDVKD. As DNA, the CDR3 is TGTGCCACCAGTGCCCCCCGGGGCGGGAAGGTTACCGGGGAGCTGTTTTTT. It translates to CATSAPRGGKVTGELFF.

The chain uses TRBV10-3 and TRBJ2-3; the match to TRBD2 covers 9 bases. CDR3 length: 16 amino acids. Germline lookup yields CDR1 ENHRY and CDR2 SYGVKD. J lost 2 bases, V lost 6 bases, and 9 bases had no gene match. The CDR3 nucleotides are TGTGCCATCAGGCCTAGCGGGATAGCTAACACAGATACGCAGTATTTT. Protein sequence: CAIRPSGIANTDTQYF.

This chain uses TRBV11-2 with TRBJ2-7; 9 bases map to TRBD1. V gave up 4 bases and J gave up 5 bases; unmatched junction bases: 9. CDR1 is SGHAT and CDR2 is FQNNGV in the germline V gene. CDR3 length equals 15 residues. CDR3: CASSSAGTGYHEQYF. CDR3 DNA: TGTGCCAGCAGCTCCGCCGGGACAGGGTACCACGAGCAGTACTTC.

The chain carries TRBV18 and TRBJ1-1; D is perhaps TRBD1 (5 bases). V was cut by 3 bases and J by 2 bases, with 7 bases left in between. The germline CDR1 and CDR2 sequences are KGHSH and LQKENI. The CDR3 runs to 13 residues. Here the CDR3 reads CASSPQGNTEAFF. CDR3 coding DNA: TGTGCCAGCTCACCGCAGGGAAACACTGAAGCTTTCTTT.

The chain employs TRBV19 and TRBJ1-2; no definite D call. V was clipped by 4 bases and J by 8 bases, with 14 bases between them. Germline V gives CDR1 LNHDA, CDR2 SQIVND (reference sequence). The CDR3 covers 13 residues. The CDR3 here is CASSNTNSGGYTF. The DNA of the CDR3 is TGTGCCAGTAGTAACACTAACTCCGGGGGCTACACCTTC.

V and J are TRBV7-2 and TRBJ2-6; maybe TRBD1 (5 bases). Germline CDR1 is SGHTA and CDR2 is FQGNSA. The CDR3 is made up of 19 amino acids. The V and J ends lost 4 bases and 0 bases respectively, with 19 bases between them. CDR3 residues: CASSWVGLGPSSGANVLTF. The CDR3 DNA follows: TGTGCCAGCAGCTGGGTGGGTTTGGGGCCAAGCTCTGGGGCCAACGTCCTGACTTTC.

The chain recombines TRBV2 with TRBJ2-2; D uncertain. In germline, CDR1 is SNHLY, CDR2 FYNNEI. V dropped 7 bases and J dropped 1 base, with 4 bases sitting between them. The length of the CDR3 is 12 residues. The CDR3 is CASTKNTGELFF. The CDR3 DNA follows: TGTGCCAGCACAAAGAACACCGGGGAGCTGTTTTTT.